This T cell receptor beta chain was sequenced in a study of blood T cell repertoires in COVID-19. Trimming cost V 0 bases and J 7 bases, with 13 bases left between them. Germline-derived CDR1 and CDR2 are GTSNPN and SVGIG (reference sequence). The CDR3 has 13 amino acids. This table comes from immunoSEQ multiplex PCR, and its TCRdb copy is limited to in-frame clones, with some not included. The sample consists of about 110,000 clones, 70% to 90% of them appearing once. The gene calls are TRBV30 and TRBJ2-7; D not certain. The TCR was taken from a woman aged 70-85 years who had recovered from COVID-19. Sequenced material: peripheral blood. Written as DNA, the CDR3 is TGTGCCTGGAGTGTTGAACTATATGGGGAGCAGTACTTC. It encodes CAWSVELYGEQYF.